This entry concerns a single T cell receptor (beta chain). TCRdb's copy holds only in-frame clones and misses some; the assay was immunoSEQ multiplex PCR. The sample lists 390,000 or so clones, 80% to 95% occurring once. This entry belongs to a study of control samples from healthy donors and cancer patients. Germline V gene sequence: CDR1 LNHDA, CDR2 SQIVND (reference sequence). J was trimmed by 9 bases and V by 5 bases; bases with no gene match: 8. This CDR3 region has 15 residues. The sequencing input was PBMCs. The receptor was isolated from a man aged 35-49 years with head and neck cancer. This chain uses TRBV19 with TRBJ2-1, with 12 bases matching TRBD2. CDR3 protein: CASSLGTSGYGEQFF. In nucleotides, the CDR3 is TGTGCCAGTAGTTTGGGGACTAGCGGGTATGGTGAGCAGTTCTTC.